One sample yielded the 3 T cell receptor beta chains listed below, sequenced in a study of blood T cells in healthy people across ages. Then a second PCR, running roughly 7 to 11 cycles, was carried out with a sample-barcoded 5' primer and a J-beta primer mix. TCRdb re-derived calls from the 5' RACE reads in MiXCR, one entry per CDR3 protein. The repertoire has 750,000 to 950,000 distinct CDR3 sequences, just under 30% of them found once; the top ten carry roughly 10%. These data are also associated with another study on T cells of mothers and their children.

The specimen sequenced was blood. The receptor set was obtained from a woman in her thirties or forties in good health.

Only a few counts were recorded for this clonotype. The genes are TRBV10-3 and TRBJ1-1; TRBD1 might be the D (5 bases). The CDR3 is 13 amino acids. V was trimmed by 8 bases and J by 1 base, leaving 11 bases between them. The germline V gene has CDR1 ENHRY and CDR2 SYGVKD. The CDR3 region has the DNA TGTGCCATCCATGGGGCCGGGAACACTGAAGCTTTCTTT. Translating gives CAIHGAGNTEAFF.

This chain uses TRBV4-2 with TRBJ1-2; no definite D call. V shed 0 bases and J shed 7 bases, with 27 bases lying between them. The germline CDR1 and CDR2 sequences are LGHNA and YNFKEQ. The CDR3 has 19 residues. This CDR3 reads CASSQDWSVAATGDCGYTF. In DNA form, the CDR3 reads TGTGCCAGCAGCCAAGATTGGAGTGTGGCAGCCACGGGAGACTGTGGCTACACCTTC.

The V and J genes are TRBV4-1 and TRBJ2-3, with D possibly matching TRBD2 (7 bases). The CDR3 contains 18 residues. The germline V gene encodes CDR1 MGHRA and CDR2 YSYEKL. The V end was cut by 0 bases, the J end by 1 base, with 17 bases between. CDR3 protein: CASSQESGGGGRTDTQYF. CDR3 bases: TGCGCCAGCAGCCAAGAATCCGGTGGCGGGGGCCGCACAGATACGCAGTATTTT.